One T cell receptor beta chain is described in this entry. Its antigen is as yet unknown. The germline V gene encodes CDR1 MDHEN and CDR2 SYDVKM. The CDR3 has 14 amino acids. After removal of 7 bases from V and 7 bases from J, the junction contained 8 bases not matched to a gene. These data belong to a study of cytomegalovirus exposure and HLA in healthy donors. Whole-study results and caveats: For most TCR sequences rarity was the rule, although some public TCRs occurred in many donors. According to a subsequent analysis, TCR clusters identified in the first cohort showed a tendency to co-occur across the approximately 120 validation repertoires.

The method was immunoSEQ multiplex PCR; TCRdb's version includes in-frame clones alone and lacks a portion of them. The sample carries tens of thousands of clones, 88% recorded once. The source is a woman under 40 in good health and CMV-seronegative. V gene TRBV28 combines with J gene TRBJ1-4; the match to TRBD1 covers 8 bases. What was sequenced was PBMCs. CDR3 region: CASTLTGDGEKLFF. The CDR3 region has the DNA TGTGCCAGCACCCTGACAGGGGACGGTGAAAAACTGTTTTTT.